One and the same sample provided the 10 T cell receptor beta chains below, sequenced in a study of blood T cells in healthy people across ages. Using a J-beta primer mix together with a sample-barcoded 5' primer, a second PCR was run for roughly 6 to 12 cycles. TCRdb processed the 5' RACE reads anew with MiXCR; each CDR3 protein has one entry. The sample records roughly 900,000 distinct CDR3 sequences, approximately 49% being singletons. The source material was blood. These TCRs come from a man younger than 45 in good health.

The chain uses TRBV7-2 and TRBJ2-1; the D gene is possibly TRBD2 (6 bases). The CDR3 is 14 residues long. CDR1 is SGHTA and CDR2 is FQGNSA in the germline V gene. V shed 4 bases and J shed 6 bases, with 13 bases lying between them. The CDR3 DNA reads TGTGCCAGCAGCTCATTCGTACTAGCCAATGAGCAGTTCTTC. This sequence encodes CASSSFVLANEQFF.

The chain uses TRBV7-9 and TRBJ2-7; possibly TRBD2 for D (7 bases). V was trimmed by 4 bases and J by 2 bases, leaving 21 bases between them. This CDR3 has 17 residues. Germline CDR1 SEHNR, CDR2 FQNEAQ (reference sequence). As DNA, the CDR3 is TGTGCCAGCAGCTCCCTCCAAAGGGGGGCGGGAGCCTACGAGCAGTACTTC. This sequence encodes CASSSLQRGAGAYEQYF.

This clonotype has only a few counts. V is TRBV6-5 and J is TRBJ2-7, with 8 nucleotides matching TRBD1. Germline loops: CDR1 MNHEY, CDR2 SVGAGI. The CDR3 spans 15 residues. J lost 1 base, V lost 2 bases, and 4 bases had no gene match. The CDR3 loop is CASSYQGAGSYEQYF. Written as DNA, the CDR3 is TGTGCCAGCAGTTACCAGGGGGCCGGTTCCTACGAGCAGTACTTC.

The chain has TRBV20-1 and TRBJ2-1; 7 nucleotides align to TRBD2. This CDR3 region has 12 residues. Germline V gene data show CDR1 as DFQATT and CDR2 as SNEGSKA (reference sequence). The V gene end was trimmed by 3 bases and the J gene end by 10 bases; junction bases not matched to a gene: 6. The CDR3 here is CSARAGVDEQFF. The CDR3 region has the DNA TGCAGTGCTAGGGCGGGGGTTGACGAGCAGTTCTTC.

The chain couples TRBV11-3 to TRBJ2-5; 8 bases are a match to TRBD1. J was trimmed by 13 bases and V by 5 bases; bases with no gene match: 9. This CDR3 comprises 12 residues. Germline V gene lookup returns CDR1 SGHNT and CDR2 YENEEA. The CDR3 protein is CASSPQQGELYF. The CDR3 DNA sequence: TGTGCCAGCAGCCCCCAACAGGGGGAGCTGTACTTC.

This clonotype was picked up a small number of times. The rearrangement uses TRBV20-1 and TRBJ1-5; D gene uncertain. The CDR3 length is 12 residues. Germline CDR1 reads DFQATT; CDR2 reads SNEGSKA (reference sequence). Trimming took 3 bases from V and 5 from J, leaving 8 bases between them. For the CDR3, the DNA is TGCAGTGCTAGCTCCGGGGATCAGCCCCAGCATTTT. Amino acids: CSASSGDQPQHF.

The V and J genes are TRBV29-1 and TRBJ2-1; 7 bases fit TRBD1. The ends lost 0 bases at V and 7 bases at J; junction bases unmatched: 0. This CDR3 spans 12 amino acids. Germline V lookup: CDR1 SQVTM, CDR2 ANQGSEA. DNA of the CDR3: TGCAGCGTTGAAGAACAGGGGAATGAGCAGTTCTTC. Translating it yields CSVEEQGNEQFF.

This chain joins TRBV14 and TRBJ1-6; perhaps TRBD1 as D (6 bases). Germline loops: CDR1 SGHDN, CDR2 FVKESK. The CDR3 totals 15 residues. The V end was cut by 4 bases, the J end by 7 bases, with 14 bases between. Here the CDR3 reads CASSRLRTANSPLHF. The CDR3 nucleotides are TGTGCCAGCAGCCGGTTGAGGACAGCGAATTCACCCCTCCACTTT.

The genes are TRBV5-1 and TRBJ2-1; D perhaps matches TRBD2 (7 bases). CDR1 and CDR2 (germline): SGHRS, YFSETQ. The V and J ends lost 2 bases and 3 bases respectively, with 12 bases between them. This CDR3 contains 15 residues. This chain's CDR3 is CASSLGGANYNEQFF. The CDR3 coding sequence is TGCGCCAGCAGCTTAGGGGGGGCGAACTACAATGAGCAGTTCTTC.

J is TRBJ1-4 and V is TRBV6-1; a possible D gene is TRBD1 (5 bases). Germline CDR1 and CDR2: MNHNS and SASEGT. Trimming left V 7 bases short and J 1 base short, with 16 bases between. The CDR3 is made up of 16 amino acids. In nucleotides, the CDR3 is TGTGCCAGCACCCCTTGGGGGACGGGAACTAATGAAAAACTGTTTTTT. Translating it yields CASTPWGTGTNEKLFF.